This entry lists 5 T cell receptor beta chains sequenced from one sample in a study of T cell repertoires and HLA-DP antigens. Clones were sequenced by immunoSEQ multiplex PCR, and TCRdb holds only the in-frame ones, with some missing. The table lists about 89,000 clones, 86% of them singletons. Their cognate antigens are unknown. The sample comprised CD4+ T cells from PBMCs. All receptors come from a man aged 45-60 years in good health and CMV-seronegative.

This sequence joins TRBV7-2 and TRBJ1-5; D call uncertain. There are 15 residues in the CDR3. The V end was cut by 4 bases, the J end by 4 bases, with 14 bases between. Per the germline V gene, CDR1 is SGHTA and CDR2 is FQGNSA. The CDR3 nucleotides read TGTGCCAGCAGCTCTGAGGACGGATCAAATCAGCCCCAGCATTTT. This sequence encodes CASSSEDGSNQPQHF.

The V call is TRBV7-9, the J call TRBJ1-5; D not certain. Per germline, CDR1 SEHNR and CDR2 FQNEAQ (reference sequence). CDR3 size: 16 residues. V was clipped by 2 bases and J by 0 bases, with 11 bases between them. The CDR3 DNA reads TGTGCCAGCAGCTTATATCAAGGGTATAGCAATCAGCCCCAGCATTTT. It encodes CASSLYQGYSNQPQHF. The whole variable domain, remainder taken from reference TRBV7-9 and TRBJ1-5, is DTGVSQNPRHKITKRGQNVTFRCDPISEHNRLYWYRQTLGQGPEFLTYFQNEAQLEKSRLLSDRFSAERPKGSFSTLEIQRTEQGDSAMYLCASSLYQGYSNQPQHFGDGTRLSIL.

The genes are TRBV9 and TRBJ2-1; tentatively, D is TRBD1 or TRBD2 (6 bases each). Trimming pared 0 bases from V and 5 bases from J, leaving 12 bases between. Germline V gene sequence: CDR1 SGDLS, CDR2 YYNGEE. The CDR3 consists of 15 residues. This CDR3 is CASSVDPGANNEQFF. CDR3 nucleotides: TGTGCCAGCAGCGTAGACCCGGGGGCAAACAATGAGCAGTTCTTC.

The rearrangement uses TRBV7-2 and TRBJ2-7, with 13 bases matching TRBD2. After removal of 0 bases from V and 4 bases from J, the junction contained 3 bases not matched to a gene. This CDR3 is built from 16 residues. CDR1 is SGHTA and CDR2 is FQGNSA in the germline V gene. The CDR3 region has the DNA TGTGCCAGCAGCTTAGCACGGACTAGCGGGAGATACGAGCAGTACTTC. Its translation: CASSLARTSGRYEQYF.

The V gene is TRBV7-8, the J gene TRBJ2-1; D gene unclear. Trimming took 1 base from V and 3 from J, leaving 7 bases between them. Per the germline V gene, CDR1 is SGHVS and CDR2 is FQNEAQ. This CDR3 comprises 14 residues. DNA of the CDR3: TGTGCCAGCAGCTTAGAGAGTCTCTACAATGAGCAGTTCTTC. Amino acid sequence: CASSLESLYNEQFF.